These 30 T cell receptor beta chains share one sample of origin, sequenced in a study of graft-versus-host responses after intestinal transplantation. The data were produced by immunoSEQ multiplex PCR, yet TCRdb's version contains in-frame clones alone and is incomplete. The sample consists of 10,000 or so clones, more than 85% of them appearing once. Sequenced material: PBMCs, taken approximately 40 days after intestinal transplantation. The receptors come from a human patient who received an intestinal transplant, so some T cells may come from the graft donor.

The genes are TRBV5-4 and TRBJ2-7, with 9 bases that match TRBD2. The CDR3 is 14 residues long. The V and J ends lost 4 bases and 3 bases, in that order; junction bases with no gene match: 5. Per germline, CDR1 SGHNT and CDR2 YYREEE (reference sequence). The CDR3 DNA reads TGTGCCAGCAGCCTGGTAGCGGGGGACTACGAGCAGTACTTC. Translating gives CASSLVAGDYEQYF.

The chain links TRBV6-5 to TRBJ1-1; no clear D. The V end was cut by 2 bases, the J end by 5 bases, with 6 bases between. Germline V gene lookup returns CDR1 MNHEY and CDR2 SVGAGI. The CDR3 is 12 amino acids. In DNA form, the CDR3 reads TGTGCCAGCAGTTACGAAGGAACTGAAGCTTTCTTT. Its protein is CASSYEGTEAFF.

V is TRBV25-1 and J is TRBJ2-2; D gene ambiguous. The CDR3 length is 11 residues. The germline gives CDR1 MGHDK, CDR2 SYGVNS. V was cut by 6 bases and J by 8 bases, with 7 bases left in between. The DNA of the CDR3 is TGTGCCAGCAGAGTTGCTGGGGAGCTGTTTTTT. Translation: CASRVAGELFF.

This chain joins TRBV5-6 and TRBJ2-4, with D uncertain. Germline V gene lookup returns CDR1 SGHDT and CDR2 YYEEEE. V was clipped by 0 bases and J by 1 base, with 11 bases between them. The CDR3 has 16 residues. Here the CDR3 DNA reads TGTGCCAGCAGCTTGGGTTCCCTCCGGGCCAAAAACATTCAGTACTTC. Amino acid sequence: CASSLGSLRAKNIQYF. The full variable domain, with the rest looked up from reference TRBV5-6 and TRBJ2-4, is DAGVTQSPTHLIKTRGQQVTLRCSPKSGHDTVSWYQQALGQGPQFIFQYYEEEERQRGNFPDRFSGHQFPNYSSELNVNALLLGDSALYLCASSLGSLRAKNIQYFGAGTRLSVL.

The rearrangement uses TRBV7-3 and TRBJ1-2, with D possibly TRBD1 on 5 matching bases. CDR3 size: 13 residues. Germline V gene data show CDR1 as SGHTA and CDR2 as FQGTGA. V lost 5 bases to trimming and J lost 3 bases, with 10 bases between them. CDR3: CASSLGRDYGYTF. Written as DNA, the CDR3 is TGTGCCAGCAGCCTTGGCAGGGACTATGGCTACACCTTC.

The rearrangement joins TRBV5-1 to TRBJ1-2, with D possibly TRBD1 on 5 matching bases. The germline V gene has CDR1 SGHRS and CDR2 YFSETQ. There are 16 residues in the CDR3. V was trimmed by 4 bases and J by 0 bases, leaving 16 bases between them. The CDR3: CASSNLGTASNYGYTF. The CDR3 DNA is TGCGCCAGCAGCAACCTCGGGACGGCCTCTAACTATGGCTACACCTTC.

The CDR3 here is CASDTGPLNTEAFF. CDR3 nucleotides: TGTGCCAGCGACACAGGGCCCCTTAACACTGAAGCTTTCTTT. This chain links TRBV6-1 with TRBJ1-1; TRBD1 is a possible D gene (6 bases). CDR3 length equals 14 residues. V lost 8 bases and J 2 bases, leaving 15 bases between the germline ends. Germline values: CDR1 MNHNS, CDR2 SASEGT.

The chain has TRBV7-2 and TRBJ1-1; 8 bases align to TRBD1. This CDR3 comprises 17 residues. The germline gives CDR1 SGHTA, CDR2 FQGNSA. V was clipped by 5 bases and J by 4 bases; unmatched bases: 15. CDR3 sequence reads: CASSPRQGTAAGTEAFF. CDR3 in DNA: TGTGCCAGCAGCCCCCGACAGGGGACGGCGGCGGGCACTGAAGCTTTCTTT.

CDR3 residues: CASSPRGQWGPGEQYF. In DNA form, the CDR3 reads TGTGCCAGCTCACCCCGCGGACAGTGGGGCCCAGGGGAGCAGTACTTC. The chain has TRBV18 and TRBJ2-7; the D gene is possibly TRBD1 (6 bases). V dropped 3 bases and J dropped 7 bases, with 22 bases sitting between them. This CDR3 spans 16 amino acids. In germline, CDR1 is KGHSH, CDR2 LQKENI.

The gene calls are TRBV27 and TRBJ1-1; TRBD1 matches at 7 bases. The CDR3 spans 15 residues. The J segment lost 7 bases and the V segment lost 2 bases, leaving 10 bases of the junction unmatched. Germline assignment: CDR1 MNHEY and CDR2 SMNVEV (reference sequence). Written as DNA, the CDR3 is TGTGCCAGCAGTTTAGGGACAGTCCCCCCTATTGAAGCTTTCTTT. Its protein product is CASSLGTVPPIEAFF.

V usage is TRBV6-5 and J usage is TRBJ2-7, with 8 bases matching TRBD1. The CDR3 contains 15 residues. The germline CDR1 and CDR2 sequences are MNHEY and SVGAGI. After removal of 2 bases from V and 5 bases from J, the junction contained 8 bases not matched to a gene. The CDR3 DNA reads TGTGCCAGCAGTTACGAATACAGGGGGTACGACGAGCAGTACTTC. Amino acids: CASSYEYRGYDEQYF.

V is TRBV10-1 and J is TRBJ2-3; D remains unclear. Looked up from germline, CDR1 is WNHNN and CDR2 is SYGVQD (reference sequence). The CDR3 is made up of 14 amino acids. V dropped 3 bases and J dropped 0 bases, with 7 bases sitting between them. The CDR3 is CASSDRRSTDTQYF. For the CDR3, the DNA is TGCGCCAGCAGTGATCGTAGGAGCACAGATACGCAGTATTTT.

The chain uses TRBV5-4 and TRBJ2-5, with D tentatively TRBD1 or TRBD2 (5 bases each). This CDR3 comprises 13 residues. V was pared by 3 bases and J by 7 bases, with 13 bases between. In germline, CDR1 is SGHNT, CDR2 YYREEE (reference sequence). CDR3 amino acids: CASSYRDALTQYF. The CDR3 coding sequence is TGTGCCAGCAGCTATAGGGACGCCCTGACCCAGTACTTC.

The chain employs TRBV2 and TRBJ2-2, with D possibly matching TRBD1 (5 bases). V was cut by 8 bases and J by 4 bases, with 11 bases left in between. Germline CDR1 is SNHLY and CDR2 is FYNNEI. The CDR3 runs 13 residues. CDR3 coding DNA: TGTGCCAGCGGGGCCCCTAGCACCGGGGAGCTGTTTTTT. Translation: CASGAPSTGELFF.

This chain joins TRBV19 and TRBJ2-5; D is uncertain. CDR3 size: 12 residues. CDR1 is LNHDA, CDR2 SQIVND, per germline (reference sequence). V was clipped by 5 bases and J by 4 bases, with 8 bases between them. This CDR3 is CASSDPGETQYF. In DNA, the CDR3 is TGTGCCAGTAGTGATCCGGGAGAGACCCAGTACTTC.

The chain joins TRBV13 to TRBJ2-5; D may be TRBD1 (6 bases). The CDR3 loop spans 15 amino acids. CDR1 is PRHDT, CDR2 FYEKMQ, per germline (reference sequence). Trimming left V 1 base short and J 3 bases short, with 12 bases between. Here the CDR3 DNA reads TGTGCCAGCAGCTTAGTGGGACAACTCAAAGAGACCCAGTACTTC. It specifies CASSLVGQLKETQYF.

The chain has TRBV12-5 and TRBJ1-5; D perhaps matches TRBD1 (5 bases). The length of the CDR3 is 16 residues. The germline gives CDR1 LGHNT, CDR2 FRNRAP. The ends were cut back, 5 bases at V and 6 bases at J, with 20 bases in the middle. Here the CDR3 DNA reads TGTGCTAGTGGTCCGCGGCGGGGCTCCGGAGGTCAGCCCCAGCATTTT. Translating gives CASGPRRGSGGQPQHF.

This clone was observed a single time. The chain is built from TRBV11-2 and TRBJ2-7; 8 bases map to TRBD2. This CDR3 has 14 amino acids. J gave up 6 bases and V 5 bases, and 9 bases lay outside the gene matches. Germline loops: CDR1 SGHAT, CDR2 FQNNGV. CDR3: CASSPGAGGAEQYF. CDR3 DNA sequence: TGTGCCAGCAGCCCAGGGGCGGGAGGAGCCGAGCAGTACTTC.

CDR3 coding DNA: TGTGCCAGCAGAAACTCGGACAGGTACTTGGCGCCCCAGCATTTT. Its protein is CASRNSDRYLAPQHF. The rearrangement uses TRBV6-1 and TRBJ1-5; 7 nucleotides agree with TRBD1. Per germline, CDR1 MNHNS and CDR2 SASEGT. The ends lost 6 bases at V and 9 bases at J; junction bases unmatched: 14. There are 15 residues in the CDR3.

As concerns this clone: This same CDR3 is encoded by further DNA sequences in the sample. The chain has TRBV7-9 and TRBJ2-5, with 8 bases fitting TRBD2. The CDR3 sequence is 17 residues long. J was trimmed by 5 bases and V by 5 bases; bases with no gene match: 16. Germline V lookup: CDR1 SEHNR, CDR2 FQNEAQ (reference sequence). The CDR3 loop reads CASSQEGTSGPRETQYF. CDR3 nucleotide sequence: TGTGCCAGCAGCCAGGAGGGAACTAGCGGCCCCCGGGAGACCCAGTACTTC.

The chain links TRBV11-2 to TRBJ2-5; D possibly uses TRBD1 or TRBD2 (6 bases each). This CDR3 is 15 amino acids long. Between the trimmed V and J ends, which lost 0 bases and 7 bases, there was a span of 15 bases. CDR1 SGHAT and CDR2 FQNNGV come from the germline V gene. The CDR3 loop is CASSLDPRGLGTQYF. The CDR3 DNA reads TGTGCCAGCAGCTTAGATCCTCGGGGGCTCGGGACCCAGTACTTC.

The V and J genes are TRBV7-6 and TRBJ2-7; 9 bases are a match to TRBD2. Looked up from germline, CDR1 is SGHVS and CDR2 is FNYEAQ. After removal of 1 base from V and 2 bases from J, the junction contained 3 bases not matched to a gene. The CDR3 loop spans 15 amino acids. CDR3 sequence (DNA): TGTGCCAGCAGCTTAGGGGCGGGGGGGACCTACGAGCAGTACTTC. Translated: CASSLGAGGTYEQYF.

Concerning this clone itself: Germline is not matched at one junction end, which may reflect a read error. The chain uses TRBV7-7 and TRBJ2-5; 7 bases fit TRBD2. This CDR3 comprises 15 residues. CDR1 SSHAT and CDR2 FNYEAQ come from the germline V gene (reference sequence). CDR3 region: CASSLHTGGQETQYF. The CDR3 DNA reads TGTGCTAGCAGCTTACATACGGGGGGCCAAGAGACCCAGTACTTC.

This clone has just one count. The V call is TRBV25-1, the J call TRBJ1-3; D remains ambiguous. The CDR3 sequence is 11 residues long. The V gene lost 2 bases and the J gene lost 8 bases, with 4 bases spanning the gap. The V gene's germline CDR1 is MGHDK and CDR2 SYGVNS. The chain's CDR3 is CASSELDTIYF. The CDR3 DNA sequence: TGTGCCAGCAGTGAACTTGACACCATATATTTT.

The rearrangement uses TRBV7-6 and TRBJ2-5; 10 nucleotides align to TRBD2. This CDR3 is 15 amino acids long. Trimming at V came to 0 bases and at J to 5 bases, leaving 3 bases not matched to a gene. Per germline, CDR1 SGHVS and CDR2 FNYEAQ. CDR3 in amino acids: CASSLAAGGRETQYF. The CDR3 region has the DNA TGTGCCAGCAGCTTAGCAGCGGGGGGGCGGGAGACCCAGTACTTC.

The CDR3 loop reads CASSGDRVGEQYF. CDR3 nucleotides: TGCGCCAGCAGTGGTGACAGGGTGGGCGAGCAGTACTTC. The chain joins TRBV5-1 to TRBJ2-7; 7 bases match TRBD1. This CDR3 has 13 residues. With V trimmed by 5 bases and J by 6 bases, 8 bases remained unmatched. Germline CDR1 SGHRS, CDR2 YFSETQ.

This chain links TRBV2 with TRBJ1-2, with D uncertain. Germline V lookup: CDR1 SNHLY, CDR2 FYNNEI. Trimming left V 6 bases short and J 8 bases short, with 10 bases between. The CDR3 contains 11 residues. In DNA form, the CDR3 reads TGTGCCAGCAGGAAGATGGGAGGCTACACCTTC. Residues: CASRKMGGYTF.

The J gene is TRBJ2-7, the V gene TRBV5-6; 7 bases align to TRBD1. CDR1 and CDR2 from the germline V gene are SGHDT and YYEEEE. The J segment lost 2 bases and the V segment lost 1 base, leaving 6 bases of the junction unmatched. The CDR3 contains 15 residues. The CDR3 nucleotides are TGTGCCAGCAGCTTGACAGGGGTAGTCCCCTACGAGCAGTACTTC. Translated: CASSLTGVVPYEQYF.

This chain joins TRBV11-3 and TRBJ1-5, with D tentatively TRBD1 (5 bases). The CDR3 extends over 17 amino acids. The germline V gene encodes CDR1 SGHNT and CDR2 YENEEA. Trimming took off 1 base at V and 7 bases at J, with 20 bases between the two ends. The CDR3 spells CASSLANSPIGGQPQHF. CDR3 nucleotide sequence: TGTGCCAGCAGCTTAGCGAACAGTCCGATTGGGGGACAGCCCCAGCATTTT.

This chain connects TRBV2 to TRBJ2-1; weak D call: TRBD2 (6 bases). Germline CDR1 SNHLY, CDR2 FYNNEI. The CDR3 spans 14 residues. V lost 7 bases and J 2 bases, leaving 12 bases between the germline ends. The CDR3 DNA reads as TGTGCCAGCAAGTATTGGGGGGCCTACAATGAGCAGTTCTTC. Its protein is CASKYWGAYNEQFF.